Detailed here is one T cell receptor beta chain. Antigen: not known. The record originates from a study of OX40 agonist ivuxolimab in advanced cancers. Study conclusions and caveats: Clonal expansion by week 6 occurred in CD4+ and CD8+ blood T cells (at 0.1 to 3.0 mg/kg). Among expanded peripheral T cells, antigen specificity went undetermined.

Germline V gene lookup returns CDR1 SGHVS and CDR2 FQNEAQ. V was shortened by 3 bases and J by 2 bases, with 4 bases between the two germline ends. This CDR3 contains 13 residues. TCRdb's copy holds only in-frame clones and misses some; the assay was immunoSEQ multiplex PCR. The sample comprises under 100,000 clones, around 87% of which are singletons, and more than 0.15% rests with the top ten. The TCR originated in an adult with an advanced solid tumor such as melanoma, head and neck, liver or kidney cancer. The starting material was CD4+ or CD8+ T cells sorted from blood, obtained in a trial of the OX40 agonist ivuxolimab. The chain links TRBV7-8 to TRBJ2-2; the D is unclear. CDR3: CASSLRNTGELFF. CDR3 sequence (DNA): TGTGCCAGCAGCTTGAGAAACACCGGGGAGCTGTTTTTT. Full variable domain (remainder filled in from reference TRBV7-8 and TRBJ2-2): GAGVSQSPRYKVAKRGQDVALRCDPISGHVSLFWYQQALGQGPEFLTYFQNEAQLDKSGLPSDRFFAERPEGSVSTLKIQRTQQEDSAVYLCASSLRNTGELFFGEGSRLTVL.